This TCR beta chain was sequenced during a study of regulatory T cells in long-lasting Graves disease (dated by TCRdb to the early 2020s). Study-wide context: In the newly diagnosed Graves' disease group, patients had been taking antithyroid drugs for less than 3 months. Peripheral blood TCR sequencing and RNA sequencing compared persistent Graves' disease patients with newly diagnosed Graves' disease patients. The study was registered as a clinical trial and conducted in China. TCR sequencing covered roughly 13 persistent and around 20 newly diagnosed Graves' disease patients, 33 samples in total.

In the paper's terms, the time point label means: newly diagnosed GD, antithyroid drugs for less than 3 months. For both TCR sequencing and RNA sequencing, RNA was extracted from PBMCs using TRIzol. The diagnosis of Graves' disease was made according to American Thyroid Association guidelines. Recruitment of patients was carried out at an endocrinology department in Xi'an, China. From each patient, roughly 9 milliliters of peripheral blood was collected into an EDTA anticoagulant tube. Ficoll Paque Plus density gradient separation was used to isolate PBMCs, and no additional T cell sorting was done. An Agilent 2100 Bioanalyzer and agarose gel were used to assess RNA quality, and a NanoDrop 2000 was used to measure RNA concentration. The library relied on multiplex PCR. Sequencing was performed on an Illumina HiSeq 4000. TCR beta libraries were built with iRepertoire HTBI primers and Arm-PCR amplification of CDR3 regions. Before sequencing, the PCR products went through gel purification. The study's own analysis went as follows. Gene usage analysis of CDR3 amino acid clonotypes relied on the approximately 62 TRBV and around 13 TRBJ segments identified across samples. COPE and FqMerger were used to merge filtered high-quality paired reads into contigs. Contigs were aligned with BLAST to IMGT TRBV, TRBD and TRBJ reference genes, and CDR3 was defined per IMGT. Any clonotype with a frequency above 0.1% was classified as a highly expanded clone. Shannon entropy served as the measure of repertoire diversity, while the Gini coefficient captured V-J evenness. A clonotype found in more than one individual was treated as public. Clones were called with MiXCR by TCRdb after fastp trimmed the public reads at Q25, and only in-frame beta chains were retained. Here each entry gathers all rows of one CDR3 protein and keeps the most common genes and DNA. None of the V and J calls come from the authors' own analysis; TCRdb made them. The sample records 520,000 or so distinct CDR3 sequences, around 11% of which are singletons. The top ten hold around 9.3% of the sample.

A word on this clonotype: It lacks a known antigen. Per-nucleotide qualities are absent, and no much larger clonotype sits a single base away.

Beyond this particular receptor, the publication reports: As a limitation, the authors acknowledged that the small sample size may reduce accuracy. Peripheral blood alone was examined, since thyroid tissue, which constituted the primary lesion, could not be accessed. Compared with newly diagnosed patients, persistent Graves' disease patients had lower TCR Shannon entropy and fewer highly expanded clones, which suggests clonal expansion. Sequencing and analysis were restricted to the TCR beta chain. A larger number of public clonotypes was shared among persistent patients (about 2,700) than among newly diagnosed patients (around 870). Persistent disease showed preferential use of TRBV28, TRBJ1-2 and TRBJ2-5, whereas newly diagnosed disease favored TRBV20-1 and TRBJ2-1.

The germline V gene (reference sequence) yields DFQATT for CDR1 and SNEGSKA for CDR2. The CDR3 sequence holds 17 residues, the cysteine and phenylalanine included. Only the CDR3 region is kept as DNA, spanning 51 bases read in frame from base 1. Between the V and J ends, shortened by 4 bases and 0 bases respectively, the junction contains 19 bases. Separately, the same data were catalogued under a study of T cells in Graves' hyperthyroidism and ophthalmopathy. As that second paper reports: A patient counted as having stable Graves' hyperthyroidism if no progression to ophthalmopathy occurred over 18 months of follow-up. Hyperthyroidism patients were aged 18 to 65 years and newly diagnosed, with disease duration of less than 2 months. Any patient with an uncontrolled infection, another autoimmune disease, pregnancy or lactation was excluded. Diagnoses were established on the basis of clinical symptoms, serum thyroxine and TRAb, thyroid ultrasound, and orbital computed tomography. For the first round of RT-PCR on the TCR CDR3, the HTBI primer set was used together with the Qiagen OneStep RT-PCR kit. Most expanded thyroid clonotypes (frequency above 0.001) were also detected in blood, a finding suggesting that blood repertoires may reflect thyroid immune responses. In cross-validation, a model built on a 13 V-J signature told ophthalmopathy apart from stable hyperthyroidism with under 90% sensitivity and approximately 84% specificity, and in testing the same model reached 80%/75%. During validation, the model predicted progression to ophthalmopathy a median of about 5.9 months ahead of onset, with approximately 71% sensitivity and roughly 75% specificity. To identify distinguishing TCR V-J signatures, a discovery cohort of 90 to 100 patients was used, comprising 40 to 45 with Graves' ophthalmopathy and 57 with stable Graves' hyperthyroidism. An independent validation cohort of fewer than 20 hyperthyroidism patients and 15 or so patients who later progressed to ophthalmopathy tested prospective prediction of ophthalmopathy. The 100 or so discovery patients were randomly split 7:3 into training and test sets. In addition, the study compared T-cell repertoires in thyroid tissue and in blood from roughly 6 Graves' hyperthyroidism patients. After sampling, hyperthyroidism patients received methimazole starting at 30 mg daily, and ophthalmopathy patients received high-dose intravenous methylprednisolone. Libraries were constructed in a second round of multiplex PCR, after which size selection and purification were performed. Sequencing of the libraries was done on an Illumina HiSeq2000 using paired-end 100 bp reads. Raw data were processed with SOAPnuke, discarding reads with adapters, uncalled bases, mean Phred below 15, or no exact constant-primer or identifier match. High-quality paired reads were merged with COPE v1.2.5, and unique nucleotide sequences were defined as clonotypes. Clonotypes were aligned to IMGT TRBV, TRBD and TRBJ reference segments using MiTCR v1.1. The analysis included only V-J combinations with a frequency above 0.0001, which together covered around 99% of the repertoires. The TCS score was defined as the ratio of F50 (clonal expansion) to E x V (chaos), calculated using BLOSUM62-based TCRdist between CDR3 peptides within each V-J. Welch's t-statistics and random forest reduced around 510 V-J features to 10 to 15, which were used in a naive Bayes classifier (R e1071). Sample size was not statistically predetermined, and blinding of investigators to group allocation was not performed. TCR Vbeta CDR3 sequencing of 135 peripheral blood samples (more than 40 ophthalmopathy, over 70 hyperthyroidism and 17 progressor patients) is reported in the paper.

Here the chain combines TRBV20-1 and TRBJ2-1; a tentative D call is TRBD2 (5 bases match). This specimen consisted of peripheral blood mononuclear cells (PBMCs), obtained at new diagnosis, from a patient treated with antithyroid drugs. The origin of this receptor is a woman between 25 and 40 years old with Graves disease. Donor details come from another sample of the same person, matched by shared clones. The bases are TGCAGTGCTACCCCTCGAGGCGGGCAAAGCTCCTACAATGAGCAGTTCTTC. It translates to CSATPRGGQSSYNEQFF.